This TCR beta chain was captured in a study of blood T cell repertoires in COVID-19. Across the study: Donors in the United States, Italy and Spain gave samples during acute or convalescent COVID-19. The analysed material was cDNA or gDNA that came from T cells, B-cell-depleted T cells, or PBMCs.

In the original processing: For nucleated cells, counts were estimated from reference gene primer amplification. TCRdb's copy holds only in-frame clones and misses some; the assay was immunoSEQ multiplex PCR. The D gene and trimming were derived from the DNA, and the V and J assignments and clone size from that table. The profile shows 61,000 or so clones, roughly three quarters of them singletons. CDR1 and CDR2 (germline): LNHDA, SQIVND (reference sequence). The CDR3 sequence is 15 residues long. J lost 2 bases, V lost 5 bases, and 4 bases had no gene match. The specimen sequenced was peripheral blood. The receptor's source is a woman between 70 and 85 years old with acute or convalescent COVID-19. The genes are TRBV19 and TRBJ2-7; 12 bases are shared with TRBD2. The DNA of the CDR3 is TGTGCCAGTAGTGGGGCTAGCGGGGGGGCCTACGAGCAGTACTTC. Translated: CASSGASGGAYEQYF.